These T cell receptor beta chains were read from a single sample in a study of T cells after yellow fever vaccination. Using its own MiXCR run on the 5' RACE reads, TCRdb lists one record per CDR3 protein. The table has over 65,000 distinct CDR3 sequences, 13% seen once. The sequenced sample was CD8+ T cells not binding an NS4B(214-222) dextramer, sorted from PBMCs, obtained more than 20 days after the first yellow fever vaccination. These TCRs come from a man younger than 30 who received the YFV17D yellow fever vaccine. Each CDR3 is given with its conserved first and last residue. The order of the fields is V gene, D gene, J gene, clone size, CDR3 DNA, CDR3 protein. A D gene is named only where the DNA matches it firmly. For some rows the clone size is stated as once, few or many, or as a class when expanded; others skip it.

TRBV7-2	NA	TRBJ2-1	few	TGTGCCAGCAGCAGCCCCAGATGGCACAGGGACTACAATGAGCAGTTCTTC	CASSSPRWHRDYNEQFF
TRBV2	NA	TRBJ1-5	NA	TGTGCCAGCAGTGAAGCTCGCGTGAGGAATCAGCCCCAGCATTTT	CASSEARVRNQPQHF
TRBV3-1	NA	TRBJ1-1	few	TGTGCCAGCAGCCATCGGACCGCGATGAACACTGAAGCTTTCTTT	CASSHRTAMNTEAFF
TRBV13	NA	TRBJ2-3	many	TGTGCCAGCAGCGGCGGTTCAGGGGTCACAGATACGCAGTATTTT	CASSGGSGVTDTQYF
TRBV9	NA	TRBJ1-6	NA	TGTGCCAGCAGCGTGGGCTCAGGGGTTCAGCCCCTCCACTTT	CASSVGSGVQPLHF
TRBV6-2/TRBV6-3	NA	TRBJ2-7	NA	TGTGCCAGCCGTACCTTATCCTACGAGCAGTACTTC	CASRTLSYEQYF
TRBV29-1	NA	TRBJ2-1	NA	TGCAGCGTCGTTCCCAGGGGTTGGGGGAATGAGCAGTTCTTC	CSVVPRGWGNEQFF
TRBV7-8	TRBD2	TRBJ2-3	few	TGTGCCAGCAGCTTAAATCGGGGGGGAGATACGCAGTATTTT	CASSLNRGGDTQYF
TRBV29-1	TRBD1	TRBJ2-1	NA	TGCAGCATGCGGGACAGGGAATTCGGTGAGCAGTTCTTC	CSMRDREFGEQFF
TRBV10-1	TRBD1	TRBJ1-2	NA	TGCGCCAGCAGTTTCCAGGGACAGGGGGCTCCGGGGGACTATGGCTACACCTTC	CASSFQGQGAPGDYGYTF
TRBV6-2/TRBV6-3	TRBD2	TRBJ2-1	few	TGTGCCAGCAGTTCCCCTCTTACCGGGGGGGCCTACAATGAGCAGTTCTTC	CASSSPLTGGAYNEQFF
TRBV11-2	TRBD1	TRBJ2-1	NA	TGTGCCAGCAGCTTAGGGGGACAGGAGCGGTTCTTC	CASSLGGQERFF
TRBV13	NA	TRBJ2-1	few	TGTGCCAGCAGCTTAGAGGGGGTAAATGAGCAGTTCTTC	CASSLEGVNEQFF
TRBV7-9	NA	TRBJ1-2	few	TGTGCCAGCAGCTTAGTTGGGACGGACTATGGCTACACCTTC	CASSLVGTDYGYTF
TRBV10-3	NA	TRBJ2-2	NA	TGTGCCATCAGCCCGGGGGGCGTAAACACCGGGGAGCTGTTTTTT	CAISPGGVNTGELFF
TRBV4-2	NA	TRBJ2-1	few	TGTGCCAGCAGCCAAGATACACTAGCTGTACCCTACAATGAGCAGTTCTTC	CASSQDTLAVPYNEQFF
TRBV28	TRBD1	TRBJ2-7	few	TGTGCCAGCAGGCAGACCCGGGACAGGCTGGACTACGAGCAGTACTTC	CASRQTRDRLDYEQYF
TRBV5-6	NA	TRBJ2-4	NA	TGTGCCAGCAGCGTGGTCAGGGAAGAGATTCAGTACTTC	CASSVVREEIQYF
TRBV24-1	TRBD1	TRBJ2-1	NA	TGTGCCACCAGTGATTTTGGACAGGGGATGGGCGAGCAGTTCTTC	CATSDFGQGMGEQFF
TRBV10-3	NA	TRBJ2-1	few	TGTGCCATCAGTGAGTCGGGGGTGTCCTACAATGAGCAGTTCTTC	CAISESGVSYNEQFF
TRBV4-1	NA	TRBJ1-4	few	TGCGCCAGCAGCCAAGTTATGGGGTACGGTGAAAAACTGTTTTTT	CASSQVMGYGEKLFF
TRBV4-1	NA	TRBJ1-6	many	TGCGCCAGCAGCCAAGGGTTCTCCTATAATTCACCCCTCCACTTT	CASSQGFSYNSPLHF
TRBV20-1	TRBD2	TRBJ2-3	NA	TGCAGTGCCGCTCCGGGACTAGCAATTTCCGATACGCAGTATTTT	CSAAPGLAISDTQYF
TRBV21-1	NA	TRBJ1-1	NA	TGTGCCAGCAGCAAAGCGCTTGCAGGTCGTACTGAAGCTTTCTTT	CASSKALAGRTEAFF
TRBV28	TRBD1	TRBJ1-2	NA	TGTGCCAGCAGTTTTGTGGACAGGGGGCTCGGGGGCTACACCTTC	CASSFVDRGLGGYTF
TRBV7-9	TRBD1	TRBJ1-1	NA	TGTGCCAGCAGGCCTAGACAGGGAATCAACACTGAAGCTTTCTTT	CASRPRQGINTEAFF
TRBV5-1	TRBD1	TRBJ2-1	many	TGCGCCAGCAGCGCCCGGACAGGGATCGGAGAGCAGTTCTTC	CASSARTGIGEQFF
TRBV6-4	NA	TRBJ2-1	NA	TGTGCCAGCAGTGCAGACCGGGTAAGCTACAATGAGCAGTTCTTC	CASSADRVSYNEQFF
TRBV4-2	NA	TRBJ1-1	few	TGTGCCAGCAGCCAAAGTACAGGGGAAGCTTTCTTT	CASSQSTGEAFF
TRBV7-3	NA	TRBJ1-2	few	TGTGCCAGCAGCCCAGGGGTCCCAGGGGGCTACACCTTC	CASSPGVPGGYTF
TRBV12-3/TRBV12-4	TRBD2	TRBJ2-3	few	TGTGCCAGCAGCCCCGGGACTAGCGGGGGGACCAAGGCAGATACGCAGTATTTT	CASSPGTSGGTKADTQYF
TRBV7-9	TRBD1	TRBJ1-1	few	TGTGCCAGCAGCCCCGTCGGAGGGGGCTGGACTGAAGCTTTCTTT	CASSPVGGGWTEAFF
TRBV15	NA	TRBJ2-1	few	TGTGCCACCAGACAGAGTATCGACAATGAGCAGTTCTTC	CATRQSIDNEQFF
TRBV6-4	TRBD1	TRBJ1-2	NA	TGTGCCAGCAGTGACTCCCCCGGGCAGGGGGCAGAGAGCTACACCTTC	CASSDSPGQGAESYTF
TRBV4-1	NA	TRBJ1-6	NA	TGCGCCAGCAGCCAAGATCGGAATTCACCCCTCCACTTT	CASSQDRNSPLHF
TRBV29-1	NA	TRBJ2-3	NA	TGCAGCATTACGGAGGTCCGGGCAGATACGCAGTATTTT	CSITEVRADTQYF
TRBV6-1	NA	TRBJ2-1	NA	TGTGCCAGCAGGTTGCGATCAGCCTACAATGAGCAGTTCTTC	CASRLRSAYNEQFF
TRBV4-1	NA	TRBJ2-1	many	TGCGCCAGCAGCCACTCCCTGGGGGGGGCGAAGGAGCAGTTCTTC	CASSHSLGGAKEQFF
TRBV29-1	NA	TRBJ1-2	NA	TGCAGCGTTGAATGGGGAGCCCGAGGTTGCACCTTC	CSVEWGARGCTF
TRBV5-1	NA	TRBJ2-1	few	TGCGCCAGCACCCAGGGCGGTAGCAATGAGCAGTTCTTC	CASTQGGSNEQFF
TRBV4-1	NA	TRBJ2-5	NA	TGCGCCAGCGCTCGAGGCGTGGGGGACCAAGAGACCCAGTACTTC	CASARGVGDQETQYF
TRBV7-9	TRBD2	TRBJ2-1	few	TGTGCCAGCGAAAAGCGGGGGGCCGGGAATGAGCAGTTCTTC	CASEKRGAGNEQFF
TRBV6-5	NA	TRBJ1-2	few	TGTGCCAGCAGTTCAGGGGTGTGGAACTATGGCTACACCTTC	CASSSGVWNYGYTF
TRBV24-1	TRBD1	TRBJ2-1	NA	TGTGCCACCTCGACAGGGTTTTTCGACAATGAGCAGTTCTTC	CATSTGFFDNEQFF
TRBV12-3/TRBV12-4	TRBD2	TRBJ2-5	NA	TGTGCCAGCAGTTTAGCCAGCGGGGGACACCAAGAGACCCAGTACTTC	CASSLASGGHQETQYF
TRBV20-1	NA	TRBJ2-7	NA	TGCAGTACGTACCGGGACTTAACCTACGAGCAGTACTTC	CSTYRDLTYEQYF
TRBV24-1	NA	TRBJ2-2	few	TGTGCCACCAGTGACCCGACAGGATATGACACCGGGGAGCTGTTTTTT	CATSDPTGYDTGELFF
TRBV6-1	NA	TRBJ2-5	NA	TGTGCCAGCAGTGCGCGGGACTCGATCCAAGAGACCCAGTACTTC	CASSARDSIQETQYF